The 4 T cell receptor beta chains below come from one sample, sequenced in a study of neoadjuvant anti-PD-1 for oral cavity cancer. The repertoire was sequenced with immunoSEQ multiplex PCR; TCRdb's copy has only in-frame clones and lacks some. The data contain about 16,000 clones, about two thirds of them singletons. This sample comprised PBMCs, obtained before nivolumab (anti-PD-1) treatment. The source of these receptors is a person aged 35-79 years with oral cavity squamous cell carcinoma.

The chain recombines TRBV10-1 with TRBJ1-1; a weak D match, TRBD1 (6 bases). This CDR3 spans 11 amino acids. Trimming pared 10 bases from V and 9 bases from J, leaving 15 bases between. The germline V gene has CDR1 WNHNN and CDR2 SYGVQD (reference sequence). The CDR3 here is CATIFGGQAFF. As DNA, the CDR3 is TGCGCCACCATTTTCGGGGGGCAAGCTTTCTTT.

The chain joins TRBV7-3 to TRBJ2-3, with a possible D match to TRBD2 (6 bases). V lost 5 bases, J lost 2 bases, and 14 bases lay in between. CDR3 length: 15 residues. The germline gives CDR1 SGHTA, CDR2 FQGTGA. The CDR3 DNA reads TGTGCCAGCAGCCTATCTAGCGTCTCCACAGATACGCAGTATTTT. This codes for CASSLSSVSTDTQYF.

This chain uses TRBV30 with TRBJ1-3, with a possible D match to TRBD1 (5 bases). This CDR3 contains 14 residues. Germline CDR1 is GTSNPN and CDR2 is SVGIG (reference sequence). V lost 5 bases, J lost 8 bases, and 19 bases lay in between. The CDR3 spells CAWVPGLLPHTIYF. The CDR3, as DNA: TGTGCCTGGGTACCGGGACTCCTACCGCACACCATATATTTT.

The chain employs TRBV7-6 and TRBJ2-5, with 7 bases matching TRBD1. The CDR3 extends over 16 amino acids. Germline V gives CDR1 SGHVS, CDR2 FNYEAQ. After removal of 6 bases from V and 4 bases from J, the junction contained 14 bases not matched to a gene. The CDR3 loop is CASSPGVGQARETQYF. CDR3 bases: TGTGCCAGCAGTCCAGGTGTTGGACAGGCCCGAGAGACCCAGTACTTC.